Following are 28 T cell receptor beta chains from one sample sequenced in a study of T cell changes during pregnancy in multiple sclerosis. TCRdb's table, derived via immunoSEQ multiplex PCR, lists solely in-frame clones and lacks some. The repertoire has about 85,000 clones, about nine tenths of them found once; the top ten carry 2.5% to 3%. Sequenced material: peripheral blood, taken in the first trimester of pregnancy. The source of these receptors is a female donor with multiple sclerosis, enrolled in a pregnancy study.

V usage is TRBV7-2 and J usage is TRBJ2-2, with 7 bases matching TRBD1. The V gene end was trimmed by 5 bases and the J gene end by 8 bases; junction bases not matched to a gene: 8. The CDR3 loop spans 14 amino acids. In germline, CDR1 is SGHTA, CDR2 FQGNSA. CDR3 loop: CASSVDRVSGELFF. CDR3 bases: TGTGCCAGCAGCGTTGACAGGGTATCAGGGGAGCTGTTTTTT.

This clone was detected once. V usage is TRBV7-2 and J usage is TRBJ2-7; 10 bases match TRBD1. The V segment lost 5 bases and the J segment 1 base; nucleotides outside the gene matches: 5. The CDR3 loop spans 15 amino acids. Germline V gives CDR1 SGHTA, CDR2 FQGNSA. CDR3 DNA: TGTGCCAGCAGCCTCCGACAGGGGGCTTCCTACGAGCAGTACTTC. It yields the protein CASSLRQGASYEQYF.

The chain joins TRBV5-4 to TRBJ2-5, with D tentatively TRBD2 (6 bases). The CDR3 is 14 amino acids. V was pared by 1 base and J by 5 bases, with 12 bases between. Germline-derived CDR1 and CDR2 are SGHNT and YYREEE (reference sequence). The CDR3 protein is CASSLSGGAETQYF. The CDR3, as DNA: TGTGCCAGCAGCTTGAGTGGCGGGGCGGAGACCCAGTACTTC.

This chain joins TRBV28 and TRBJ2-2, with 7 bases lining up with TRBD1. The CDR3 sequence is 14 residues long. Trimming removed 10 bases from V and 5 bases from J; junction bases left unmatched: 10. Germline CDR1 MDHEN, CDR2 SYDVKM. The CDR3 DNA follows: TGTGCCACTACCCAGACAGGGTGGACCGGGGAGCTGTTTTTT. Its translation: CATTQTGWTGELFF.

This sequence joins TRBV7-6 and TRBJ2-7, with a weak D call TRBD2 (6 bases). The germline gives CDR1 SGHVS, CDR2 FNYEAQ. V was clipped by 1 base and J by 0 bases, with 10 bases between them. CDR3 size: 15 residues. DNA of the CDR3: TGTGCCAGCAGCTTAGGGGAGGAAGCCTCCTACGAGCAGTACTTC. It specifies CASSLGEEASYEQYF.

CDR3 in amino acids: CASSWAIAGGNNEQFF. CDR3 DNA sequence: TGTGCCAGCAGCTGGGCTATAGCGGGCGGGAACAATGAGCAGTTCTTC. This rearrangement joins TRBV5-6 to TRBJ2-1; 7 nucleotides match TRBD2. The junction had 11 bases not matched to a gene; V was cut back by 3 bases and J by 5 bases. This CDR3 contains 16 residues. Germline CDR1 reads SGHDT; CDR2 reads YYEEEE.

The J gene is TRBJ1-3, the V gene TRBV18; a possible D gene is TRBD1 (6 bases). Germline assignment: CDR1 KGHSH and CDR2 LQKENI. Trimming left V 3 bases short and J 1 base short, with 7 bases between. The CDR3 extends over 14 amino acids. The CDR3 here is CASSPTGSGNTIYF. The CDR3 coding sequence is TGTGCCAGCTCACCCACAGGGTCTGGAAACACCATATATTTT.

This chain connects TRBV19 to TRBJ2-1; TRBD1 is a possible D gene (5 bases). CDR3 length: 15 residues. Trimming stripped 4 bases from V and 5 bases from J, with 15 bases between. Per the germline V gene, CDR1 is LNHDA and CDR2 is SQIVND (reference sequence). CDR3 residues: CASSRPGQGNNEQFF. The CDR3 DNA reads TGTGCCAGTAGTAGGCCAGGTCAGGGCAACAATGAGCAGTTCTTC.

The chain has TRBV7-3 and TRBJ1-2; perhaps TRBD1 as D (5 bases). The V gene's germline CDR1 is SGHTA and CDR2 FQGTGA. V was clipped by 2 bases and J by 8 bases, with 15 bases between them. The CDR3 loop spans 14 amino acids. CDR3 in amino acids: CASSLDAGTGGYTF. The CDR3 DNA reads as TGTGCCAGCAGCTTAGACGCAGGGACTGGAGGCTACACCTTC.

The chain has TRBV7-2 and TRBJ2-7; TRBD1 matches 7 bases. The CDR3 loop spans 15 amino acids. V lost 1 base, J lost 2 bases, and 5 bases stayed unmatched. The germline CDR1 and CDR2 sequences are SGHTA and FQGNSA. The CDR3 region is CASSLEKGAAYEQYF. The CDR3, as DNA: TGTGCCAGCAGCTTAGAGAAGGGGGCAGCCTACGAGCAGTACTTC.

The V call is TRBV7-6, the J call TRBJ2-1; possible D gene TRBD2, 5 bases. Trimming stripped 3 bases from V and 0 bases from J, with 12 bases between. Germline values: CDR1 SGHVS, CDR2 FNYEAQ. The CDR3 is 16 amino acids. For the CDR3, the DNA is TGTGCCAGCAGCTTTGGGCAGCGGAGCTCCTACAATGAGCAGTTCTTC. Amino acids: CASSFGQRSSYNEQFF.

The V call is TRBV28, the J call TRBJ2-5; D remains ambiguous. The V gene lost 3 bases and the J gene lost 2 bases, with 7 bases spanning the gap. Germline CDR1 reads MDHEN; CDR2 reads SYDVKM. CDR3 length equals 13 residues. The CDR3 nucleotides are TGTGCCAGCAGTTTTTTTAGACAAGAGACCCAGTACTTC. Amino acids: CASSFFRQETQYF.

The table lists this clone with a count of one. V and J are TRBV7-9 and TRBJ2-3; possible D gene TRBD1, 8 bases. V gave up 4 bases and J gave up 2 bases, with 19 bases separating them. The germline V gene has CDR1 SEHNR and CDR2 FQNEAQ (reference sequence). There are 17 residues in the CDR3. Here the CDR3 reads CASSWDYRGGNTDTQYF. CDR3 coding DNA: TGTGCCAGCAGCTGGGACTACAGGGGGGGGAACACAGATACGCAGTATTTT.

The chain joins TRBV7-9 to TRBJ1-4; possibly TRBD1 for D (6 bases). V was pared by 4 bases and J by 0 bases, with 9 bases between. The CDR3 spans 15 residues. Germline V lookup: CDR1 SEHNR, CDR2 FQNEAQ (reference sequence). Here the CDR3 reads CASSSDRTTNEKLFF. For the CDR3, the DNA is TGTGCCAGCAGCTCGGACAGAACAACTAATGAAAAACTGTTTTTT.

The chain is built from TRBV30 and TRBJ2-3; 14 positions match TRBD2. V dropped 4 bases and J dropped 5; count of bases not matched to a gene: 8. Germline V gives CDR1 GTSNPN, CDR2 SVGIG (reference sequence). This CDR3 comprises 16 residues. CDR3 sequence: CAWTPGLAGVGDTQYF. CDR3 nucleotides: TGTGCCTGGACTCCGGGACTAGCGGGAGTTGGAGATACGCAGTATTTT.

V and J are TRBV10-3 and TRBJ1-5; TRBD1 agrees at 7 bases. The germline CDR1 and CDR2 sequences are ENHRY and SYGVKD. The CDR3 is made up of 16 amino acids. With 0 bases clipped from V and 2 bases from J, the junction kept 4 bases outside the gene matches. The CDR3 DNA sequence: TGTGCCATCAGTGAGTCGAGGGGGCAGGGCAATCAGCCCCAGCATTTT. Protein sequence: CAISESRGQGNQPQHF.

The rearrangement uses TRBV6-5 and TRBJ2-7, with TRBD2 matching over 8 bases. From germline, CDR1 is MNHEY and CDR2 SVGAGI. This CDR3 region has 10 residues. CDR3 nucleotides: TGTGTGGTCGGGGGGGACGAGCAGTACTTC. This gives the protein CVVGGDEQYF.

J is TRBJ2-3 and V is TRBV9; D gene uncertain. V was cut by 0 bases and J by 2 bases, with 7 bases left in between. Germline CDR1 is SGDLS and CDR2 is YYNGEE. This CDR3 region has 14 residues. The CDR3 sequence is CASSVDSLTDTQYF. DNA of the CDR3: TGTGCCAGCAGCGTAGATAGTCTCACAGATACGCAGTATTTT.

The chain uses TRBV7-2 and TRBJ2-1; no definite D call. CDR1 and CDR2 from the germline V gene are SGHTA and FQGNSA. The CDR3 is 13 residues long. Trimming left V 2 bases short and J 9 bases short, with 11 bases between. In DNA, the CDR3 is TGTGCCAGCAGCTTACCCCCTATATTTGAGCAGTTCTTC. This encodes CASSLPPIFEQFF.

V is TRBV30 and J is TRBJ2-5; the D gene is possibly TRBD2 (7 bases). Germline loops: CDR1 GTSNPN, CDR2 SVGIG (reference sequence). The CDR3 has 14 residues. V was clipped by 5 bases and J by 6 bases, with 19 bases between them. The chain's CDR3 is CAWETVGGGKTQYF. CDR3 sequence (DNA): TGTGCCTGGGAGACAGTTGGCGGGGGCAAGACCCAGTACTTC.

The gene calls are TRBV4-1 and TRBJ2-7, with a possible D match to TRBD1 (5 bases). The germline V and J ends were trimmed by 4 bases and 0 bases, with 13 bases remaining between them. CDR3 length equals 15 residues. Germline V gives CDR1 MGHRA, CDR2 YSYEKL. The CDR3 here is CASSLGHLSSYEQYF. The CDR3 DNA reads TGCGCCAGCAGCCTCGGACACCTCAGCTCCTACGAGCAGTACTTC.

CDR3 region: CASSMGRPSGGFGYEQYF. The CDR3 region has the DNA TGTGCCAGTAGTATGGGCCGTCCCTCAGGGGGCTTTGGCTACGAGCAGTACTTC. The chain joins TRBV19 to TRBJ2-7, with 8 bases matching TRBD1. The V and J ends lost 3 bases and 3 bases, in that order; junction bases with no gene match: 16. This CDR3 region has 18 residues. Germline loops: CDR1 LNHDA, CDR2 SQIVND (reference sequence).

This clone was detected once. The V call is TRBV9, the J call TRBJ2-7, with 7 positions matching TRBD2. CDR3 length: 15 amino acids. Germline loops: CDR1 SGDLS, CDR2 YYNGEE. The trim removed 0 bases at V and 3 bases at J, leaving 6 bases unmatched. The CDR3, as DNA: TGTGCCAGCAGCGTAGGTGTGGGGGGGAGCTACGAGCAGTACTTC. Protein product: CASSVGVGGSYEQYF.

The chain has TRBV6-1 and TRBJ1-2, with a possible D match to TRBD1 (5 bases). Trimming shortened V by 8 bases and J by 0 bases, and 13 bases separated the two germline ends. CDR1 and CDR2 from the germline V gene are MNHNS and SASEGT. This CDR3 spans 14 amino acids. The CDR3, as DNA: TGTGCCAGCTGGGGCACAGGACCTAACTATGGCTACACCTTC. Protein sequence: CASWGTGPNYGYTF.

The chain carries TRBV27 and TRBJ2-1, with a tentative D call TRBD1 (6 bases). Trimming took off 4 bases at V and 8 bases at J, with 18 bases between the two ends. The CDR3 length is 15 residues. CDR1 is MNHEY and CDR2 is SMNVEV in the germline V gene (reference sequence). This CDR3 reads CASSSGLLTGYEQFF. In DNA, the CDR3 is TGTGCCAGCAGTTCGGGCCTCCTGACAGGCTATGAGCAGTTCTTC.

This sequence joins TRBV4-1 and TRBJ1-5, with 7 bases lining up with TRBD1. Unmatched junction bases numbered 10, after V lost 4 bases and J lost 7 bases. This CDR3 region has 15 residues. Germline CDR1 and CDR2: MGHRA and YSYEKL. Here the CDR3 DNA reads TGCGCCAGCAGCCCAACAATCACAGGGGTACAGCCCCAGCATTTT. This sequence encodes CASSPTITGVQPQHF.

The rearrangement joins TRBV20-1 to TRBJ2-7; 7 bases align to TRBD1. The V gene end was trimmed by 6 bases and the J gene end by 3 bases; junction bases not matched to a gene: 2. Looked up from germline, CDR1 is DFQATT and CDR2 is SNEGSKA (reference sequence). This CDR3 spans 11 amino acids. The CDR3 loop reads CSARDSYEQYF. DNA of the CDR3: TGCAGTGCAAGGGACAGCTACGAGCAGTACTTC.

The table lists this clone with a count of one. This rearrangement joins TRBV4-1 to TRBJ1-1; D might be TRBD1 (6 bases). Germline assignment: CDR1 MGHRA and CDR2 YSYEKL. The CDR3 is 16 amino acids. V lost 1 base to trimming and J lost 2 bases, with 14 bases between them. The CDR3 loop is CASSQGTDYPNTEAFF. CDR3 in DNA: TGCGCCAGCAGCCAAGGGACAGACTACCCAAACACTGAAGCTTTCTTT.